The clone carrying this T cell receptor (beta chain) was counted a few times. The antigen is unknown. The data originate from a study of T-cell reconstitution after alpha-beta-depleted transplantation in children. Study-wide results and limits: Several patients had high TCRbeta diversity at day 60; it came from surviving recipient T cells and thymic progenitors. Reportedly, roughly two months post-transplant, alpha-beta T cells arose from several hundred expanded graft clones. T-cell counts and diversity at one year post-transplant came mainly from newly produced T cells.

Preparing the TCRbeta library involved the use of unique molecular identifiers. Each CDR3 protein is one row after TCRdb ran MiXCR on the PCR reads. Of some 110,000 distinct CDR3 sequences listed, 9% to 12% are singletons. This CDR3 is 14 amino acids long. Germline-derived CDR1 and CDR2 are DFQATT and SNEGSKA (reference sequence). V was shortened by 4 bases and J by 10 bases, with 19 bases between the two germline ends. This TCR was recovered from a boy aged 2 to 9 with acute lymphoblastic leukemia, due to receive a stem cell transplant. The chain uses TRBV20-1 and TRBJ1-4, with D maybe TRBD1 (5 bases). Sequences were derived from PBMCs, sampled before TCRalphabeta/CD19-depleted stem cell transplant. The CDR3 sequence: CSATSRAWGGKLFF. The CDR3 bases are TGCAGTGCTACGTCCCGGGCCTGGGGGGGAAAACTGTTTTTT.